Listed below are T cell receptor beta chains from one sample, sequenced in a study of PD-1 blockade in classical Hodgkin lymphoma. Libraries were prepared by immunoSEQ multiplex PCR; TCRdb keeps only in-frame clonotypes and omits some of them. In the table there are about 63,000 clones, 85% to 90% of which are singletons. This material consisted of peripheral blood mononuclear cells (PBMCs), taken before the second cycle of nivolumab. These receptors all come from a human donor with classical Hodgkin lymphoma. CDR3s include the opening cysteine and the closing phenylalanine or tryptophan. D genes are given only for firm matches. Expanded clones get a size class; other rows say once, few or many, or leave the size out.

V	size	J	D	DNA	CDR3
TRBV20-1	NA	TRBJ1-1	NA	TGCAGTGCTAGTGTGACGGAAGCTTTCTTT	CSASVTEAFF
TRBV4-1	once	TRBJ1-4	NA	TGCGCCAGCAGCCAAGTGGGGTTTGAAAAACTGTTTTTT	CASSQVGFEKLFF
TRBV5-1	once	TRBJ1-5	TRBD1	TGCGCCAGCAGCTTGGGGACAGGGTATCAGCCCCAGCATTTT	CASSLGTGYQPQHF
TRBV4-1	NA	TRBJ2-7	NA	TGCGCCAGCAGCCAACCACGTTCGGGGCTCTACGGGCAGTACTTC	CASSQPRSGLYGQYF
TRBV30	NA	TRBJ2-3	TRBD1	TGTGCTTTCGAAGGGGGCGAACGGACGCAGTATTTT	CAFEGGERTQYF
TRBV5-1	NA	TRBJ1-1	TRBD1	TGCGCCAGCAGCTTGGCCACAGGGGCGAACACTGAAGCTTTCTTT	CASSLATGANTEAFF
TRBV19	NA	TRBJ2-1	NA	TGTGCCAGTAGAAGCGGTTACAATGAGCAGTTCTTC	CASRSGYNEQFF
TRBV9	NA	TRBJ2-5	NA	TGTGCCAGCAGCGCCCCCTCCCAAGAGACCCAGTACTTC	CASSAPSQETQYF
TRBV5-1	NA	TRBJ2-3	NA	TGCGCCAGCAAAGACCCCGCTAGCACAGATACGCAGTATTTT	CASKDPASTDTQYF
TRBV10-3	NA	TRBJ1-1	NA	TGTGCCATCAGTGGGACAGAAATGAACACTGAAGCTTTCTTT	CAISGTEMNTEAFF
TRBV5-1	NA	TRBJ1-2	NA	TGCGCCAGCAGCGGACGTTCAGGGGCACACGACTATGGCTACACCTTC	CASSGRSGAHDYGYTF
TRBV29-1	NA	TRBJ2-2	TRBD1	TGCAGCGTGGCCGGGACAGGTTTCACCGGGGAGCTGTTTTTT	CSVAGTGFTGELFF
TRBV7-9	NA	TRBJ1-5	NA	TGTGCCAGCAGCTTATCGAACGGGGGCAATCAGCCCCAGCATTTT	CASSLSNGGNQPQHF
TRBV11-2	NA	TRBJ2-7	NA	TGTGCCAGCAGCCCTCTGGAGGGGCTAGTTTACGAGCAGTACTTC	CASSPLEGLVYEQYF
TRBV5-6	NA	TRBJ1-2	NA	TGTGCCAGCAGCTTGGCCGGGGGTAATGGCTACACCTTC	CASSLAGGNGYTF
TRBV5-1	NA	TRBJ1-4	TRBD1	TGCGCCAGCAGCCTGGGACAGGGACCGAATGAAAAACTGTTTTTT	CASSLGQGPNEKLFF
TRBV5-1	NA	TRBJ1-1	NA	TGCGCCAGCTATGCCGGGACACTGAACACTGAAGCTTTCTTT	CASYAGTLNTEAFF
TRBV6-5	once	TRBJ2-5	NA	TGTGCCAGCAGTTACAGCCAAGAGACCCAGTACTTC	CASSYSQETQYF
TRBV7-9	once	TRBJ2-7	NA	TGTGCCAGCAGCCGTCGACAGGACGAGCAGTACTTC	CASSRRQDEQYF
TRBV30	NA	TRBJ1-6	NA	TGTGCCTGGAGTGAGGGCAGGGACAATTCACCCCTCCACTTT	CAWSEGRDNSPLHF
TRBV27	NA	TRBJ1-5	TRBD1	TGTGCCAGCAGTTTATTTTCGTATGGACAGGGGGTCAATCAGCCCCAGCATTTT	CASSLFSYGQGVNQPQHF
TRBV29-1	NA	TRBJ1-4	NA	NA	CSVGPGRFGTGANEKLFF
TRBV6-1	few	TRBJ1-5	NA	TGTGCCAGCAGAGGACAAGGGGGTTATAATCAGCCCCAGCATTTT	CASRGQGGYNQPQHF
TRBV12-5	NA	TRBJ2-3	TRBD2	TGTGCTAGTGGTTTAGGCGGGGGGTTTTCTAGAGATACGCAGTATTTT	CASGLGGGFSRDTQYF
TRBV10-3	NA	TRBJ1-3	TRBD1	TGTGCCATCAGTGGGGGACAGGCGAACTCTGGAAACACCATATATTTT	CAISGGQANSGNTIYF
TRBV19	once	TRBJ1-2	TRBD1	TGTGCCAGTAGTATCCTTGGGACAGTAGATGGCTACACCTTC	CASSILGTVDGYTF
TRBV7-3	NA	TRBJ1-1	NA	TGTGCCGGCAGCTTAAGCCGGGAGGCTGAAGCTTTCTTT	CAGSLSREAEAFF
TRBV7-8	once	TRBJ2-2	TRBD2	TGTGCCAGCAGCCCCAGGACTAGCGGGGGAGTCGGGGAGCTGTTTTTT	CASSPRTSGGVGELFF
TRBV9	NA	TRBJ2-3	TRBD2	TGTGCCAGCAGCACTAGGACTAGCGGTTATTTAGATACGCAGTATTTT	CASSTRTSGYLDTQYF
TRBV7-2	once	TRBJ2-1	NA	TGTGCCAGCAGCTTAGGGGGGACAGAGCAGTTCTTC	CASSLGGTEQFF
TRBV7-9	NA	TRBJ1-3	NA	TGTGCCAGCAGCTTAAACCGGACCGACTCTGGAAACACCATATATTTT	CASSLNRTDSGNTIYF
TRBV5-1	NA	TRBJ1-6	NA	TGCGCCAGCAGCTTGGCGGGAGGAAATTCACCCCTCCACTTT	CASSLAGGNSPLHF
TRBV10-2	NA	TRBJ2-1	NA	TGCGCCAGCGAAGACAACTACAATGAGCAGTTCTTC	CASEDNYNEQFF
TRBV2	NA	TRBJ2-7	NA	TGTGCCAGCACCACCGCCGGGGACTCCTACGAGCAGTACTTC	CASTTAGDSYEQYF
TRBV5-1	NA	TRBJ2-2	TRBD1	TGCGCCAGCAGCCTCGACCCCCAGGGGGCGGGAACCGGGGAGCTGTTTTTT	CASSLDPQGAGTGELFF
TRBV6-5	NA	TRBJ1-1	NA	TGTGCCAGCACCCTCAGCCCGGCAGGGAACACTGAAGCTTTCTTT	CASTLSPAGNTEAFF
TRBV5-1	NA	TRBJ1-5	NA	TGCGCCAGCAGCCTAACCGGGGAAGGGCCCCAGCATTTT	CASSLTGEGPQHF
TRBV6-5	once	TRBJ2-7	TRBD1	TGTGCCAGCAGTTACACGAGGGACAGGGCCTACGAGCAGTACTTC	CASSYTRDRAYEQYF
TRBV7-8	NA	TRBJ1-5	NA	TGTGCCAGCAGCTTAGCCTTGGATCAGCCCCAGCATTTT	CASSLALDQPQHF
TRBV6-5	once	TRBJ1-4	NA	TGTGCCAGCAGTTACACGGGGGCAGGGGTGGATGAAAAACTGTTTTTT	CASSYTGAGVDEKLFF
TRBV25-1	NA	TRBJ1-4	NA	TGTGCCAGCAGTGAACAGGTTAATGAAAAACTGTTTTTT	CASSEQVNEKLFF
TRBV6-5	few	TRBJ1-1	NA	TGTGCCAGCAGCCACGCCCCCGGGCCTGAAGCTTTCTTT	CASSHAPGPEAFF
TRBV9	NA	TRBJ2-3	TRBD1	TGTGCCAGCAGCGTTGGACAGGGTACAGATACGCAGTATTTT	CASSVGQGTDTQYF
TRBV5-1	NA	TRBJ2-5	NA	TGCGCCAGCAGCTTGGCCGTGGGGCAAGAGACCCAGTACTTC	CASSLAVGQETQYF
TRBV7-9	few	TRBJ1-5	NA	TGTGCCAGCAGCTCATGGGTGAGCAATCAGCCCCAGCATTTT	CASSSWVSNQPQHF
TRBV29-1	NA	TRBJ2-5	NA	TGCAGCGTTGGGTTCGGTAACCTAGAGACCCAGTACTTC	CSVGFGNLETQYF
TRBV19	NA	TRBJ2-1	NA	TGTGCCAGTAGCCCATCCTTAACGAATGAGCAGTTCTTC	CASSPSLTNEQFF
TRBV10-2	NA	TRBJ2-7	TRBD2	TGCGCCAGCAGAATAGCGGGGGGGGCCTACGAGCAGTACTTC	CASRIAGGAYEQYF
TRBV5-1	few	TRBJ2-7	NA	TGCGCCAGCAGCTTCCAAGGGGAAGAGCAGTACTTC	CASSFQGEEQYF
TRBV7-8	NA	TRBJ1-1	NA	TGTGCCAGCAGCCGGCCGGGCCCCACACAAGCTTTCTTT	CASSRPGPTQAFF
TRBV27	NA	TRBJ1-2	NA	TGTGCCAGCAGTTATGGACTTTGGGGGGAGCATGGCTACACCTTC	CASSYGLWGEHGYTF
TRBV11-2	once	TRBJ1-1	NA	TGTGCCAGCAGCTTCCTAGACGACCGTTGGCACACTGAAGCTTTCTTT	CASSFLDDRWHTEAFF
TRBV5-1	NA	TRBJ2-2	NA	TGCGCCAGCAGCTTGACGGGGTCGGCCGGGGAGCTGTTTTTT	CASSLTGSAGELFF
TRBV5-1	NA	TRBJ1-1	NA	TGCGCCAGCACCTACATGGAGAACACTGAAGCTTTCTTT	CASTYMENTEAFF
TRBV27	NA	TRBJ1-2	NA	TGTGCCAGCAGGCAGACAGGATCTAACTATGGCTACACCTTC	CASRQTGSNYGYTF
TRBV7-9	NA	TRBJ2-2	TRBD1	TGTGCCAGCACCCCAGCCGGCAGGGGGCGAGGCGGGGAGCTGTTTTTT	CASTPAGRGRGGELFF
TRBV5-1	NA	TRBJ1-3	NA	TGCGCCAGCACCCGTGACACCGGCTCTGGAAACACCATATATTTT	CASTRDTGSGNTIYF
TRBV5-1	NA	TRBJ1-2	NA	TGCGCCAGCAGCTTGGACATATCTCCCGCCCTCGATGGCTACACCTTC	CASSLDISPALDGYTF
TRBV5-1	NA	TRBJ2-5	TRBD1	TGCGCCAGCAGCTCACTGCCGGGACAGCAAGAGACCCAGTACTTC	CASSSLPGQQETQYF